The clone carrying this T cell receptor beta chain was seen ten or more times. The antigen remains undetermined. This sample stems from a study of human T cells and chemical hapten exposure. Points from the study as a whole: The study found that DPC sensitization did not change TCRs above 1 in 1000 frequency. Expanded TCRs showed more large CDR3 clusters than pre-sensitization or healthy control sets.

The CDR3 covers 17 residues. The ends were cut back, 7 bases at V and 1 base at J, with 20 bases in the middle. Germline lookup yields CDR1 MNHEY and CDR2 SVGEGT. MiXCR, applied by TCRdb to the RACE reads, yields one record per CDR3 protein. The repertoire consists of about 140,000 distinct CDR3 sequences, with 10% to 15% occurring once and the leading ten covering around 1.4%. Time point of the sample: patch test 2, 6 weeks after DPC sensitization. Described treatment: therapeutic diphenylcyclopropenone sensitization with weekly scalp DPC. Ahead of applying each patch test, blood was sampled. The chain employs TRBV6-2 or TRBV6-3 and TRBJ2-1; perhaps TRBD2 as D (6 bases). Sequenced material: whole blood, taken in connection with sensitization to the hapten diphenylcyclopropenone (DPC). The sequence was collected from a woman in her forties or fifties with alopecia areata. Some clones in this sample may be carry-over from other donors' samples. Written as DNA, the CDR3 is TGTGCCAGCACCGGGCGGACTACCCTCCGGTCCTACAATGAGCAGTTCTTC. Protein sequence: CASTGRTTLRSYNEQFF.